The entry below describes one TCR beta chain. The sample belongs to a study of control samples from healthy donors and cancer patients. V shed 0 bases, J shed 5 bases, and the junction held 6 bases outside the gene matches. The CDR3 is 16 amino acids. Germline loops: CDR1 LGHDT, CDR2 YNNKEL (reference sequence). Assay: immunoSEQ multiplex PCR; the TCRdb copy retains only in-frame clones and omits some. The table shows 30,000 or so clones, with about 85% occurring only once. The chain combines TRBV3-1 (or the pseudogene TRBV3-2) with TRBJ2-7; 11 bases are a match to TRBD2. Sample: formalin-fixed, paraffin-embedded tissue. The TCR originated in a female donor with melanoma. The CDR3 loop reads CASSQDRSSGRHEQYF. The CDR3 bases are TGTGCCAGCAGCCAAGATCGCTCTAGCGGGAGGCACGAGCAGTACTTC.